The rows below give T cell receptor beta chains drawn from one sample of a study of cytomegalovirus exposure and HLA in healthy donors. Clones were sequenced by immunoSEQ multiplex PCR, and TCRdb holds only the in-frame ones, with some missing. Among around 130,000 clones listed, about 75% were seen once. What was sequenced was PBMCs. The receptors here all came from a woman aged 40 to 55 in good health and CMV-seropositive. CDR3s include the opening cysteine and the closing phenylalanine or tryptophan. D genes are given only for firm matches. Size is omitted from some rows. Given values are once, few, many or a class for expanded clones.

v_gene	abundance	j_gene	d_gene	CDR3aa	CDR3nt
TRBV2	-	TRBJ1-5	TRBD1	CASSRRGQGDNQPQHF	TGTGCCAGCAGTCGACGTGGACAGGGGGACAATCAGCCCCAGCATTTT
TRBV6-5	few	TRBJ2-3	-	CASSSLGGVSTDTQYF	TGTGCCAGCAGTTCCTTAGGGGGTGTCTCCACAGATACGCAGTATTTT
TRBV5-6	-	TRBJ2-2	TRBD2	CASGLAGGTGELFF	TGTGCCAGCGGGCTAGCGGGGGGTACCGGGGAGCTGTTTTTT
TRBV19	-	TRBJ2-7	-	CASSYTGMGYEQYF	TGTGCCAGTAGTTACACAGGGATGGGCTACGAGCAGTACTTC
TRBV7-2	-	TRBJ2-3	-	CASTSGPVTDTQYF	TGTGCCAGTACGAGCGGACCCGTCACAGATACGCAGTATTTT
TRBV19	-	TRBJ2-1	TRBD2	CASSPVGETSGYNEQFF	TGTGCCAGTAGTCCCGTCGGGGAGACTAGCGGTTACAATGAGCAGTTCTTC
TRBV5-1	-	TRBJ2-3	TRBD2	CASGTSGAYTDTQYF	TGCGCCAGCGGGACTAGCGGGGCTTACACAGATACGCAGTATTTT
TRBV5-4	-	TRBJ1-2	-	CASSAAQGQGYGYTF	TGTGCCAGCAGCGCCGCTCAGGGCCAGGGCTATGGCTACACCTTC
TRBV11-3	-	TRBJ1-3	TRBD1	CASSPGQGPGNTIYF	TGTGCCAGCAGCCCAGGACAGGGCCCCGGAAACACCATATATTTT
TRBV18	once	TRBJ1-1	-	CASSPATALNTEAFF	TGTGCCAGCTCACCAGCGACAGCACTGAACACTGAAGCTTTCTTT
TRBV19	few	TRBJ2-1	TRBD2	CASSIDLASGSYNEQFF	TGTGCCAGTAGTATAGATCTGGCTAGCGGGAGTTACAATGAGCAGTTCTTC
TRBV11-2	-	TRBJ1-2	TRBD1	CASSLTGDSYYGYTF	TGTGCCAGCAGCTTAACAGGGGACTCCTACTATGGCTACACCTTC
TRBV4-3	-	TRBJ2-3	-	CASSQDGRGDTQYF	TGCGCCAGCAGCCAAGATGGACGGGGGGATACGCAGTATTTT
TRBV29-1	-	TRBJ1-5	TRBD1	CSSGTGVDQPQHF	TGCAGCTCCGGGACAGGGGTGGATCAGCCCCAGCATTTT
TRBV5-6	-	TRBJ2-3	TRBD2	CASSLMTSGGATDTQYF	TGTGCCAGCAGCTTGATGACTAGCGGGGGGGCTACAGATACGCAGTATTTT
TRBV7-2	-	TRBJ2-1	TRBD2	CASRPPGLASNEQFF	TGTGCCAGCAGACCGCCGGGACTAGCAAGCAATGAGCAGTTCTTC
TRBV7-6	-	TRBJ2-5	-	CASSQDKIQETQYF	TGTGCCAGCAGCCAGGACAAGATTCAAGAGACCCAGTACTTC
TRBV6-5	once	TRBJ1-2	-	CASSYHSGNYGYTF	TGTGCCAGCAGTTACCATTCAGGCAACTATGGCTACACCTTC
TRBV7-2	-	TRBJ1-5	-	CASSSRQIQPQHF	TGTGCCAGCAGCTCACGTCAGATTCAGCCCCAGCATTTT
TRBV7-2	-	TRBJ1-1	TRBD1	CASSPSRDRGLAEAFF	TGTGCCAGCAGCCCTAGCCGGGACAGGGGGCTCGCTGAAGCTTTCTTT
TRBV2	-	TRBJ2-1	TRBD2	CASSQRTSGLYNEQFF	TGTGCCAGCAGTCAGAGGACTAGCGGACTTTACAATGAGCAGTTCTTC
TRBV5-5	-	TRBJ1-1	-	CASSLVTAIFNEAFF	TGTGCCAGCAGCTTGGTGACAGCGATATTTAATGAAGCTTTCTTT
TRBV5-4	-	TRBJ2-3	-	CASSLEGLYSDTQYF	TGTGCCAGCAGCTTGGAGGGACTCTACTCAGATACGCAGTATTTT
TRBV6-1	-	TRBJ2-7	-	CASSAGAVISYEQYF	TGTGCCAGCAGTGCCGGAGCAGTGATTTCCTACGAGCAGTACTTC
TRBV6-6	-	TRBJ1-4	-	CASSYSKGVVEKLFF	TGTGCCAGCAGTTACTCGAAAGGGGTGGTTGAAAAACTGTTTTTT
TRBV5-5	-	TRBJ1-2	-	CASSLMLGVGAYGYTF	TGTGCCAGCAGCTTGATGTTAGGGGTTGGTGCCTATGGCTACACCTTC
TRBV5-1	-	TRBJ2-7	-	CASSFSRAYEQYF	TGCGCCAGCAGCTTCTCCAGGGCCTACGAGCAGTACTTC
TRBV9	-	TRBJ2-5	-	CASSVGEVRETQYF	TGTGCCAGCAGCGTAGGTGAGGTTCGAGAGACCCAGTACTTC
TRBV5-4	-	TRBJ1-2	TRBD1	CASSPGTGKSGYTF	TGTGCCAGCAGCCCCGGGACAGGGAAAAGTGGCTACACCTTC
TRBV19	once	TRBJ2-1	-	CASSKGVSSYNEQFF	TGTGCCAGTAGTAAGGGGGTCAGCTCCTACAATGAGCAGTTCTTC
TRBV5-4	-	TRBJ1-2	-	CASSLEGDYGYTF	TGTGCCAGCAGCTTGGAGGGGGACTATGGCTACACCTTC
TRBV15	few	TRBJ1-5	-	CATSGEGLSLPQHF	TGTGCCACCAGCGGCGAGGGTTTGAGCCTGCCCCAGCATTTT
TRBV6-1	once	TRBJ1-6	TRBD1	CASSDWDRDDSPLHF	TGTGCCAGCAGTGATTGGGACAGGGACGATTCACCCCTCCACTTT
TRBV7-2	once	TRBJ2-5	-	CASSEDRQTAQYF	TGTGCCAGCAGCGAAGACAGACAAACGGCCCAGTACTTC
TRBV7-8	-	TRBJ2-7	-	CASSLGSRAYEQYF	TGTGCCAGCAGCTTAGGATCTAGAGCCTACGAGCAGTACTTC
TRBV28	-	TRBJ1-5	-	CASSLFDIGNQPQHF	TGTGCCAGCAGTTTATTCGACATCGGCAATCAGCCCCAGCATTTT
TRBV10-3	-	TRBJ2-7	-	CAIRAGHSYEQYF	TGTGCCATCAGAGCGGGACACTCCTACGAGCAGTACTTC
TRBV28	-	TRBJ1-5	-	CASSLGTQPQHF	TGTGCCAGCAGTTTAGGCACTCAGCCCCAGCATTTT
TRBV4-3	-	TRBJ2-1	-	CASSQDRWQRSMEQFF	TGCGCCAGCAGCCAAGATCGATGGCAGCGAAGTATGGAGCAGTTCTTC
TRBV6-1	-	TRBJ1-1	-	CASIRGGSTEAFF	TGTGCCAGCATTCGGGGGGGGTCCACTGAAGCTTTCTTT
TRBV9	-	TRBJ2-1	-	CASSVVNNEQFF	TGTGCCAGCAGCGTAGTTAATAATGAGCAGTTCTTC
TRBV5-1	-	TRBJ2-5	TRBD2	CASSSLAGETQYF	TGCGCCAGCAGCTCATTAGCGGGAGAGACCCAGTACTTC
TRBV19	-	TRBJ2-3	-	CASSSPPPADTQYF	TGTGCCAGTAGTAGCCCCCCTCCGGCAGATACGCAGTATTTT
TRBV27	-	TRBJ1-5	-	CASSPGSSNQPQHF	TGTGCCAGCAGTCCCGGGTCTAGCAATCAGCCCCAGCATTTT
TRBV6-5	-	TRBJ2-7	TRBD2	CASSYSSGSLGEQYF	TGTGCCAGCAGTTATTCTAGCGGGAGTCTCGGCGAGCAGTACTTC
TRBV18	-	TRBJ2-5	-	CASQLQYQETQYF	TGTGCCAGCCAATTACAGTACCAAGAGACCCAGTACTTC
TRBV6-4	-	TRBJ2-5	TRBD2	CASSDSAGGSETQYF	TGTGCCAGCAGTGATTCTGCGGGGGGTTCCGAGACCCAGTACTTC
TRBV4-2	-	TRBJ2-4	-	CASSQEIAGPFLAKNIQYF	TGTGCCAGCAGCCAAGAGATCGCGGGACCCTTCTTAGCCAAAAACATTCAGTACTTC
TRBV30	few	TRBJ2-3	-	CAWSTQHTQYF	TGTGCCTGGAGTACACAGCATACGCAGTATTTT
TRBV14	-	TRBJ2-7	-	CASSLNLGSKSYEQYF	TGTGCCAGCAGCCTGAATTTAGGGAGTAAGTCGTACGAGCAGTACTTC
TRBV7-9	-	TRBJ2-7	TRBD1	CASTFRSGGYEQYF	TGTGCCAGCACCTTCCGATCAGGGGGCTACGAGCAGTACTTC
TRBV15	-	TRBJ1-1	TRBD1	CATTKGTGFNTEAFF	TGTGCCACCACCAAAGGGACAGGGTTTAACACTGAAGCTTTCTTT
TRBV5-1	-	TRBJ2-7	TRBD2	CASSLSGSSYEQYF	TGCGCCAGCAGCTTGAGCGGGAGTTCCTACGAGCAGTACTTC